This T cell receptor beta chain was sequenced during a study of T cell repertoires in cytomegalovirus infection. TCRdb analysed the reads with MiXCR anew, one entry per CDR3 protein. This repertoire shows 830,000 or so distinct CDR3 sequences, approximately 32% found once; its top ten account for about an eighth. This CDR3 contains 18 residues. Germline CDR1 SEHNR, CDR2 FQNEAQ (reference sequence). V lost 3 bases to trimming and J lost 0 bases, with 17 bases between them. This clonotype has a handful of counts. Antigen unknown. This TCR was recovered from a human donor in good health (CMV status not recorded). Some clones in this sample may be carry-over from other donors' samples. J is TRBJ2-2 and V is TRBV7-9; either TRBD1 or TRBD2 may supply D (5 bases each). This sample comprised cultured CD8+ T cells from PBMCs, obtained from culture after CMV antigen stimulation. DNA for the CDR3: TGTGCCAGCAGCTTTTTAATCCTGAGGGACGCGAACACCGGGGAGCTGTTTTTT. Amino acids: CASSFLILRDANTGELFF.